A single sample is the source of the 16 T cell receptor beta chains below, sequenced in a study of T cells after yellow fever vaccination. TCRdb passed the 5' RACE reads through MiXCR, listing each CDR3 protein once. The table has roughly 500,000 distinct CDR3 sequences, under 25% seen once. The source was PBMCs, collected 15 days after the yellow fever booster vaccination. These receptors originate from a man aged 25-40 years who received the YFV17D yellow fever vaccine.

This clonotype appeared a single time. The chain joins TRBV25-1 to TRBJ2-7; D unclear. CDR3 size: 15 residues. Trimming pared 5 bases from V and 5 bases from J, leaving 19 bases between. Germline CDR1 MGHDK, CDR2 SYGVNS. CDR3 region: CASSSMGTQSDEQYF. For the CDR3, the DNA is TGTGCCAGCAGTTCTATGGGAACTCAATCGGACGAGCAGTACTTC.

This clonotype turned up a few times. The rearrangement uses TRBV20-1 and TRBJ2-5; D remains unclear. The germline gives CDR1 DFQATT, CDR2 SNEGSKA (reference sequence). The CDR3 extends over 12 amino acids. Trimming took 0 bases from V and 4 from J, leaving 6 bases between them. The CDR3 bases are TGCAGTGCTAGAGACCCCAGAGAGACCCAGTACTTC. Its translation: CSARDPRETQYF.

This clonotype was seen a few times. The chain employs TRBV7-2 and TRBJ2-7; D call uncertain. The V gene lost 5 bases and the J gene lost 5 bases, with 10 bases spanning the gap. Germline V gives CDR1 SGHTA, CDR2 FQGNSA. There are 12 residues in the CDR3. The CDR3 coding sequence is TGTGCCAGCAGCCTCATAGGGAACGAGCAGTACTTC. It encodes CASSLIGNEQYF.

In its sample, this clonotype was seen a few times. This chain links TRBV5-8 with TRBJ2-7; D remains ambiguous. Germline CDR1 reads SGHTS; CDR2 reads YDEGEE. Trimming pared 1 base from V and 0 bases from J, leaving 11 bases between. CDR3 length: 15 amino acids. As DNA, the CDR3 is TGTGCCAGCAGCTTGTTTGGGCTGGGCTCCTACGAGCAGTACTTC. Protein: CASSLFGLGSYEQYF.

The V gene is TRBV6-4, the J gene TRBJ1-1, with D hard to call. Trimming cost V 1 base and J 0 bases, with 12 bases left between them. The CDR3 has 16 amino acids. The germline V gene has CDR1 MRHNA and CDR2 SNTAGT. The CDR3 nucleotides are TGTGCCAGCAGTGACTTCGACGGAAGAATGAACACTGAAGCTTTCTTT. Encoded protein: CASSDFDGRMNTEAFF.

This chain links TRBV7-9 with TRBJ2-1; possibly TRBD2 for D (6 bases). This CDR3 is 14 amino acids long. Between the trimmed V and J ends, which lost 7 bases and 6 bases, there was a span of 16 bases. The germline CDR1 and CDR2 sequences are SEHNR and FQNEAQ (reference sequence). The DNA of the CDR3 is TGTGCCAGCATGCGCGGGGACTGGGGCAATGAGCAGTTCTTC. Amino acid sequence: CASMRGDWGNEQFF.

This clonotype showed up just a few times. The CDR3 bases are TGCAGTGCGAGCAAACGGGACAGTGGGGGCTATGGCTACACCTTC. Protein product: CSASKRDSGGYGYTF. V usage is TRBV20-1 and J usage is TRBJ1-2; 7 nucleotides align to TRBD1. The CDR3 spans 15 residues. Trimming at V came to 6 bases and at J to 4 bases, leaving 14 bases not matched to a gene. The germline V gene encodes CDR1 DFQATT and CDR2 SNEGSKA (reference sequence).

Written as DNA, the CDR3 is TGTGCCAGCAGCGCCCAGACTTTTTTGAACACCGGGGAGCTGTTTTTT. Its protein is CASSAQTFLNTGELFF. The chain has TRBV7-2 and TRBJ2-2; D is undetermined. The germline V gene encodes CDR1 SGHTA and CDR2 FQGNSA. V shed 5 bases and J shed 1 base, with 14 bases lying between them. This CDR3 spans 16 amino acids.

The gene calls are TRBV20-1 and TRBJ2-4; the D is unclear. There are 14 residues in the CDR3. The germline V and J ends were trimmed by 7 bases and 3 bases, with 16 bases remaining between them. Germline CDR1 DFQATT, CDR2 SNEGSKA (reference sequence). CDR3 protein: CSVDLRWDKNIQYF. CDR3 nucleotides: TGCAGTGTGGACCTCCGGTGGGACAAAAACATTCAGTACTTC.

This clonotype has just a few counts. The chain uses TRBV20-1 and TRBJ2-7; no firm D call. The CDR3 extends over 13 amino acids. Germline V gene data show CDR1 as DFQATT and CDR2 as SNEGSKA (reference sequence). V shed 3 bases and J shed 5 bases, with 14 bases lying between them. DNA of the CDR3: TGCAGTGCTAGTGGCCAGAATCTCCACGAGCAGTACTTC. This codes for CSASGQNLHEQYF.

The chain has TRBV4-3 and TRBJ2-1, with no clear D. This CDR3 region has 16 residues. Germline CDR1 is LGHNA and CDR2 is YSLEER. The V and J ends lost 3 bases and 0 bases respectively, with 12 bases between them. CDR3 coding DNA: TGCGCCAGCAGCCACCGATATACCGTCTCCTACAATGAGCAGTTCTTC. Amino acids: CASSHRYTVSYNEQFF.

This clonotype was counted between two and nine times. The chain links TRBV4-3 to TRBJ2-5; D tentatively fits TRBD1 or TRBD2 (6 bases each). Germline lookup yields CDR1 LGHNA and CDR2 YSLEER. The CDR3 is made up of 13 amino acids. Trimming removed 11 bases at V and 5 bases at J, with 18 bases between. The CDR3 bases are TGCGCCGGGGGGCGGCGGAAGGAGGAGACCCAGTACTTC. This gives the protein CAGGRRKEETQYF.

This clonotype occurred a few times. This chain links TRBV20-1 with TRBJ2-1; 12 bases are a match to TRBD1. Germline V CDR1 and CDR2: DFQATT, SNEGSKA (reference sequence). V lost 1 base and J lost 7; bases outside the gene matches: 8. The CDR3 spans 16 residues. CDR3 DNA sequence: TGCAGTGCTAGAGCTACGGGACAGGGGGCGCATAATGAGCAGTTCTTC. Protein sequence: CSARATGQGAHNEQFF.

The genes are TRBV5-6 and TRBJ1-1; D perhaps matches TRBD1 (5 bases). Germline CDR1 and CDR2: SGHDT and YYEEEE. Trimming cost V 4 bases and J 7 bases, with 11 bases left between them. The CDR3 sequence is 12 residues long. CDR3 sequence reads: CASSRTGIEAFF. CDR3 sequence (DNA): TGTGCCAGCAGCCGTACAGGAATTGAAGCTTTCTTT.

This chain links TRBV20-1 with TRBJ2-5, with TRBD2 matching over 7 bases. The CDR3 extends over 15 amino acids. Germline V CDR1 and CDR2: DFQATT, SNEGSKA (reference sequence). The V and J ends lost 0 bases and 2 bases, in that order; junction bases with no gene match: 6. This CDR3 reads CSARDLGTNQETQYF. In nucleotides, the CDR3 is TGCAGTGCTAGAGATCTCGGGACTAATCAAGAGACCCAGTACTTC.

V gene TRBV5-6 combines with J gene TRBJ2-5, with no clear D. The CDR3 totals 13 residues. The germline V gene has CDR1 SGHDT and CDR2 YYEEEE. The V end was cut by 4 bases, the J end by 5 bases, with 12 bases between. The CDR3 nucleotides read TGTGCCAGCAGCATAATAATAAGGGAGACCCAGTACTTC. As protein: CASSIIIRETQYF.